The sequence of this T cell receptor beta chain was determined in a study of blood T cell repertoires in COVID-19 (dated by TCRdb to about 2020). Background on the whole study: Samples from collaborators originated in the United States, Italy and Spain and spanned both the acute and convalescent phases of COVID-19. The prospective study material was composed of cDNA or gDNA derived from T cells, B-cell-depleted T cells, or PBMCs. The dataset comprised deeply sampled blood TCRbeta repertoires from subjects exposed to, actively infected with, or recovered from COVID-19. A freely available public database, intended as a resource for researchers studying the immune response to SARS-CoV-2, is where the repertoires were released. Samples came from the ongoing ImmuneRACE study (first 160 participants) plus 1,254 subjects from 6 global collaborators. Sample metadata almost always included a de-identified subject ID, COVID-19 status, age in years and sex. Where available, HLA class I and class II types were obtained from metadata supplied by the sample provider rather than from assay-based typing. Results and caveats for the whole study, not just this receptor: The quantity of clinical and demographic metadata differed by source and by participant and was supplied without curation.

On this clone: No antigen is known for it. Per-base qualities were not stored, and no clone one base away is much larger.

The collaborating institutions used their own protocols to collect whole blood in K2EDTA tubes. For TCRbeta analysis, collaborators shipped samples as frozen whole blood, isolated PBMCs, or DNA extracted from either of those sample types. Unmatched junction bases come to 10, with V trimmed by 7 bases and J by 5 bases. The germline V gene (reference sequence) yields MNHNY for CDR1 and SVGAGI for CDR2. From its cysteine to its phenylalanine, the CDR3 spans 15 amino acids. Only the CDR3 portion is preserved as DNA: 45 bases, with reading frame beginning at the first base. The immunoSEQ Assay, a bias-controlled multiplex PCR, was used to amplify TCRbeta CDR3 regions from genomic DNA. Per the source publication's procedure: The number of nucleated cells in each sample was estimated from the amplification of reference gene primers within the assay. To quantify the absolute abundance of each unique TCRbeta CDR3 rearrangement, sequence reads were collapsed and filtered. For each sample, productive Simpson clonality was calculated by taking the square root of Simpson's diversity index across productive rearrangements. TCRdb took over this immuneACCESS table, retaining in-frame rearrangements with V and J assigned. Such tables are incomplete; in checked studies, under half of the missing clones stem from an unresolved V gene, and the remainder is unexplained. V and J calls plus clone size are reproduced from that table; the DNA served to infer D and trimming. In all, the sample holds roughly 53,000 clones, and about 85% of those were seen once. 12% to 15% of the sample belongs to the ten largest clones.

Source material: peripheral blood. This clonotype was sampled from a human donor in a cohort sampled during active COVID-19. The sequence joins TRBV6-6 to TRBJ1-1; 10 nucleotides in the junction match TRBD1. CDR3 reads: CASKQGQGGGTEAFF. In nucleotides, the sequence is TGTGCCAGCAAACAAGGACAGGGGGGAGGAACTGAAGCTTTCTTT.